The clone carrying this TCR beta chain was observed once. This sample includes further DNA sequences coding for the same CDR3. This CDR3 contains 15 residues. V was shortened by 4 bases and J by 4 bases, with 16 bases between the two germline ends. The germline gives CDR1 MDHEN, CDR2 SYDVKM. This entry comes from a study of shared clonotypes between healthy human individuals. Only in-frame clones appear in the TCRdb table, and some are missing; sequencing was by immunoSEQ multiplex PCR. Counted here are fewer than 3 million clones, around 90% occurring once; the ten biggest clones make up 0.37%. The TCR was taken from a man between 18 and 29 years old in good health. Some clones in this sample may be carry-over from other donors' samples. Sequencing was carried out using naive CD4+ T cells from PBMCs. The subset was: CD45RA+ positively selected. The J gene is TRBJ2-5, the V gene TRBV28, with D perhaps TRBD2 (6 bases). The CDR3 protein is CASSSPRGGGETQYF. In DNA form, the CDR3 reads TGTGCCAGCAGTTCCCCGCGGGGTGGGGGAGAGACCCAGTACTTC.